This T cell receptor (beta chain) was obtained from a study of OX40 agonist ivuxolimab in advanced cancers. Across the whole study: In three patients, partial responses were observed, one with hepatocellular carcinoma and two with cutaneous melanoma.

Sequencing was performed with immunoSEQ multiplex PCR; in TCRdb, only in-frame clones are kept and a portion is missing. This table has over 10,000 clones, approximately 92% appearing once. Study-level results: CD4+ and CD8+ blood T cells expanded clonally by week 6 at 0.1 to 3.0 mg/kg. In CD8+ T cells, expanded clones were on average more numerous than in CD4+. Also showing low normalized T-cell clonal expansion were some of the nonresponders.

V lost 0 bases to trimming and J lost 11 bases, with 22 bases between them. Germline V gene lookup returns CDR1 SNHLY and CDR2 FYNNEI. This CDR3 region has 16 residues. As regards this clone: Its antigen is still unknown.

The specimen comprised CD4+ or CD8+ T cells sorted from blood, sampled in a trial of the OX40 agonist ivuxolimab. This receptor was identified in an adult with an advanced solid tumor such as melanoma, head and neck, liver or kidney cancer. This rearrangement joins TRBV2 to TRBJ1-1; a weak D match, TRBD1 (5 bases). The CDR3 region is CASSEALLRVLNSAFF. The CDR3 nucleotides read TGTGCCAGCAGTGAAGCGCTTCTCAGGGTACTTAATTCGGCTTTCTTT.